The entry below gives a single TCR beta chain sequence along with its context. V dropped 2 bases and J dropped 5; count of bases not matched to a gene: 7. The CDR3 runs to 16 residues. Germline loops: CDR1 SGHTA, CDR2 FQGNSA. The sample comes from a study of blood T cell repertoires in COVID-19. In the study overall: Material from acute and convalescent COVID-19 was sourced from the United States, Italy and Spain.

Some clones are missing from TCRdb's copy, which holds only in-frame ones; the method was immunoSEQ multiplex PCR. The sample holds about 280,000 clones, almost 85% seen once. This sequence joins TRBV7-2 and TRBJ2-1, with 9 bases that match TRBD1. Material for sequencing was peripheral blood. The receptor's source is a man in his fifties or sixties with active or convalescent COVID-19. The CDR3 DNA reads as TGTGCCAGCAGCTTACTGTTTGGACAGGGGAACAATGAGCAGTTCTTC. Encoded protein: CASSLLFGQGNNEQFF.